One and the same sample provided the 14 T cell receptor beta chains below, sequenced in a study of identical twins. A single record per CDR3 protein comes from TCRdb applying MiXCR to the 5' RACE reads. The sample has 300,000 to 350,000 distinct CDR3 sequences; approximately 13% are singletons. Separately, the same data were catalogued under a study of yellow fever vaccine responses in identical twins.

Sequenced input: CD8+ T cells sorted from blood. The receptors were gathered from a woman between 18 and 29 years old in good health.

There are a few counts of this clonotype. The chain is built from TRBV24-1 and TRBJ2-1; 11 bases match TRBD2. The germline gives CDR1 KGHDR, CDR2 SFDVKD. The CDR3 contains 22 residues. Unmatched junction bases numbered 19, after V lost 4 bases and J lost 0 bases. In DNA, the CDR3 is TGTGCCACCAGTGAGCCTGGACTAGCGGGCCACCCCCCGCTGAGCTCCTACAATGAGCAGTTCTTC. It specifies CATSEPGLAGHPPLSSYNEQFF.

The rearrangement uses TRBV20-1 and TRBJ2-3; possibly TRBD1 for D (6 bases). Germline V CDR1 and CDR2: DFQATT, SNEGSKA (reference sequence). With 2 bases removed from V and 1 base from J, the gap between germline ends came to 16 bases. CDR3 size: 16 residues. The CDR3 DNA sequence: TGCAGTGCTAGACGTGAAGGGGACATTGGCACAGATACGCAGTATTTT. It encodes CSARREGDIGTDTQYF.

The chain joins TRBV28 to TRBJ2-1; the match to TRBD2 covers 13 bases. Per the germline V gene, CDR1 is MDHEN and CDR2 is SYDVKM. The CDR3 is made up of 18 amino acids. Trimming cost V 4 bases and J 8 bases; bases outside gene matches: 14. The CDR3 DNA is TGTGCCAGCAGTTCCCTGGTACTAGCGGGAGGGCCTCTCGATGAGCAGTTCTTC. Encoded protein: CASSSLVLAGGPLDEQFF.

This clonotype has a handful of counts. V usage is TRBV2 and J usage is TRBJ1-1; D unclear. The germline CDR1 and CDR2 sequences are SNHLY and FYNNEI. This CDR3 is 12 amino acids long. Written as DNA, the CDR3 is TGTGCTATAAGAGGAGACACGCCTGAAGCTTTCTTT. Amino acid sequence: CAIRGDTPEAFF. Looking up the rest from reference TRBV2 and TRBJ1-1 gives the full variable domain: EPEVTQTPSHQVTQMGQEVILRCVPISNHLYFYWYRQILGQKVEFLVSFYNNEISEKSEIFDDQFSVERPDGSNFTLKIRSTKLEDSAMYFCAIRGDTPEAFFGQGTRLTVV.

There are a few counts of this clonotype. This chain joins TRBV14 and TRBJ2-3; no definite D call. The CDR3 is 13 amino acids. The V end lost 1 base, the J end lost 4 bases, and 6 bases lay between the germline ends. Germline values: CDR1 SGHDN, CDR2 FVKESK. The CDR3 DNA sequence: TGTGCCAGCAGCCAAGGGGTCCCAGATACGCAGTATTTT. This gives the protein CASSQGVPDTQYF.

The chain is built from TRBV20-1 and TRBJ2-3; TRBD2 might be the D (6 bases). Germline V lookup: CDR1 DFQATT, CDR2 SNEGSKA (reference sequence). V lost 3 bases and J 5 bases, leaving 12 bases between the germline ends. The CDR3 loop spans 13 amino acids. In DNA form, the CDR3 reads TGCAGTGCTAGCCGGGAGTCGGAAGATACGCAGTATTTT. Translation gives CSASRESEDTQYF.

This clonotype has more than one count but fewer than ten. This sequence joins TRBV6-2 or TRBV6-3 and TRBJ1-5; D gene ambiguous. This CDR3 contains 14 residues. The V end was cut by 8 bases, the J end by 7 bases, with 18 bases between. Per the germline V gene, CDR1 is MNHEY and CDR2 is SVGEGT. In DNA, the CDR3 is TGTGCCAGCCAGAACACCGAACCGAGCCAGCCCCAGCATTTT. Translation: CASQNTEPSQPQHF.

This clonotype was counted at least ten times. This chain joins TRBV5-1 and TRBJ2-7; tentative D call: TRBD1 (6 bases). V shed 0 bases and J shed 5 bases, with 6 bases lying between them. This CDR3 spans 12 amino acids. Germline loops: CDR1 SGHRS, CDR2 YFSETQ. The CDR3 nucleotides are TGCGCCAGCAGCTTGGGGACAGACGAGCAGTACTTC. It codes for CASSLGTDEQYF. The full variable domain, its missing parts supplied by reference TRBV5-1 and TRBJ2-7, is KAGVTQTPRYLIKTRGQQVTLSCSPISGHRSVSWYQQTPGQGLQFLFEYFSETQRNKGNFPGRFSGRQFSNSRSEMNVSTLELGDSALYLCASSLGTDEQYFGPGTRLTVT.

The chain couples TRBV6-2 or TRBV6-3 to TRBJ2-3; 7 nucleotides align to TRBD2. V was pared by 7 bases and J by 2 bases, with 9 bases of the junction left unmatched. Germline-derived CDR1 and CDR2 are MNHEY and SVGEGT. CDR3 size: 15 residues. The CDR3 here is CASTGTTRHTDTQYF. CDR3 nucleotide sequence: TGTGCCAGCACTGGGACTACCCGACACACAGATACGCAGTATTTT.

For this clonotype: The CDR3 ends on some other residue instead of the conserved phenylalanine or tryptophan, so this is likely a read error. This chain uses TRBV28 with TRBJ1-2; a possible D gene is TRBD1 (6 bases). Germline CDR1 reads MDHEN; CDR2 reads SYDVKM. V lost 7 bases to trimming and J lost 5 bases, with 14 bases between them. This CDR3 is 13 amino acids long. The CDR3 loop is CASTPGGPYGYTY. The CDR3 nucleotides are TGTGCCAGCACCCCGGGGGGGCCGTATGGCTACACCTAC.

This chain connects TRBV20-1 to TRBJ2-7; TRBD2 matches 14 bases. V lost 1 base and J lost 6; bases outside the gene matches: 2. The germline CDR1 and CDR2 sequences are DFQATT and SNEGSKA (reference sequence). The CDR3 contains 14 residues. The CDR3 reads CSARAGLAGAEQYF. The CDR3 bases are TGCAGTGCTAGAGCGGGACTAGCGGGAGCCGAGCAGTACTTC.

This clonotype was seen a few times. The CDR3 is CASSLSASSYEQYV. CDR3 in DNA: TGTGCCAGCAGTTTAAGTGCTAGCTCCTACGAGCAGTACGTC. This chain connects TRBV27 to TRBJ2-7, with unresolved D. Trimming took 2 bases from V and 0 from J, leaving 8 bases between them. This CDR3 has 14 residues. The germline V gene has CDR1 MNHEY and CDR2 SMNVEV (reference sequence).

This clonotype was counted a few times. V gene TRBV7-3 combines with J gene TRBJ1-2, with no clear D. Trimming removed 1 base at V and 2 bases at J, with 8 bases between. CDR3 length: 14 residues. Looked up from germline, CDR1 is SGHTA and CDR2 is FQGTGA. The chain's CDR3 is CASSLKVLNYGYTF. The CDR3 bases are TGTGCCAGCAGCTTAAAGGTCCTGAACTATGGCTACACCTTC.

This clonotype has more than one count but fewer than ten. The rearrangement links TRBV15 to TRBJ2-5; 9 bases map to TRBD2. The CDR3 runs 18 residues. Germline trimming cut 1 base from V and 1 base from J; bases unmatched to any gene: 10. CDR1 LNHNV and CDR2 YYDKDF come from the germline V gene (reference sequence). The DNA for the CDR3 is TGTGCCACCAGCAGAGCCCGGGGAGCGGGGGGTCCCCAAGAGACCCAGTACTTC. Amino acid sequence: CATSRARGAGGPQETQYF.